The 24 T cell receptor beta chains below were found in one sample sequenced in a study of blood T cell repertoires in COVID-19 (dated by TCRdb to the early 2020s). Receptors were amplified or captured by the immunoSEQ multiplex PCR assay. Held by TCRdb, this immuneACCESS table contains in-frame sequences only and omits some clones. Under half of the omission traces to an unresolved V gene where checked; the cause of the rest is unknown. In this sample the table shows roughly 80,000 clones, 87% of which occur a single time. The ten largest make up roughly 5.3% of the sample. The sample comprised peripheral blood. The receptor source for this set is a woman older than 75 with active or convalescent COVID-19.

The chain combines TRBV5-1 with TRBJ1-6, with TRBD1 identical over 10 bases. V lost 2 bases, J lost 8 bases, and 7 bases stayed unmatched. From germline, CDR1 is SGHRS and CDR2 YFSETQ. This CDR3 is 16 amino acids long. In nucleotides, the CDR3 is TGCGCCAGCAGCTTCGGGGACAGGGGCCCTTATTCACCCCTCCACTTT. Protein sequence: CASSFGDRGPYSPLHF.

This rearrangement joins TRBV4-3 to TRBJ1-2; perhaps TRBD1 as D (6 bases). The CDR3 loop spans 15 amino acids. Germline-derived CDR1 and CDR2 are LGHNA and YSLEER. V was trimmed by 0 bases and J by 8 bases, leaving 16 bases between them. The CDR3 coding sequence is TGCGCCAGCAGCCAAGATCGGAGGGGGAGGGAGGGCTACACCTTC. Amino acids: CASSQDRRGREGYTF.

This rearrangement joins TRBV18 to TRBJ2-3, with D maybe TRBD1 (5 bases). The ends were cut back, 3 bases at V and 5 bases at J, with 15 bases in the middle. This CDR3 has 15 amino acids. CDR1 KGHSH and CDR2 LQKENI come from the germline V gene. The DNA for the CDR3 is TGTGCCAGCTCACCCAACGTGGGGCTGGGAGATACGCAGTATTTT. Residues: CASSPNVGLGDTQYF.

The V call is TRBV18, the J call TRBJ1-1; D unresolved. Between the trimmed V and J ends, which lost 4 bases and 3 bases, there was a span of 9 bases. CDR3 length: 13 amino acids. Germline V lookup: CDR1 KGHSH, CDR2 LQKENI. The CDR3 DNA is TGTGCCAGCTCACTCTACGGTGACACTGAAGCTTTCTTT. This translates into CASSLYGDTEAFF.

CDR3 coding DNA: TGTGCAAGTCGTACCCACTACGACGGGAACACTGAAGCTTTCTTT. Its translation is CASRTHYDGNTEAFF. V usage is TRBV12-2 and J usage is TRBJ1-1. TRBV12-2 has pseudogene status. The CDR3 consists of 15 residues.

This clone was seen just once. This chain connects TRBV24-1 to TRBJ1-5; the D gene is possibly TRBD1 (5 bases). The CDR3 spans 15 residues. Per germline, CDR1 KGHDR and CDR2 SFDVKD. V lost 4 bases and J lost 4, with 13 bases in between. This CDR3 reads CATSDPRRGNQPQHF. The CDR3 coding sequence is TGTGCCACCAGTGACCCAAGGAGGGGTAATCAGCCCCAGCATTTT.

The genes are TRBV6-2 or TRBV6-3 and TRBJ2-1; 9 bases align to TRBD2. Unmatched junction bases numbered 1, after V lost 2 bases and J lost 2 bases. The CDR3 contains 15 residues. CDR1 MNHEY and CDR2 SVGEGT come from the germline V gene. CDR3 coding DNA: TGTGCCAGCAGTTACGGCGGGGGGGCCTACAATGAGCAGTTCTTC. Translating gives CASSYGGGAYNEQFF.

This rearrangement joins TRBV24-1 to TRBJ2-5; no definite D call. This CDR3 has 14 amino acids. Looked up from germline, CDR1 is KGHDR and CDR2 is SFDVKD. The V and J ends lost 4 bases and 5 bases respectively, with 13 bases between them. Here the CDR3 reads CATSDPGGWETQYF. CDR3 coding DNA: TGTGCCACCAGTGACCCGGGTGGGTGGGAGACCCAGTACTTC.

The table lists this clone with a few counts. The chain has TRBV7-6 and TRBJ1-1, with no clear D. Trimming took off 5 bases at V and 7 bases at J, with 20 bases between the two ends. The CDR3 has 15 amino acids. Germline V lookup: CDR1 SGHVS, CDR2 FNYEAQ. The CDR3, as DNA: TGTGCCAGCAGCCCATTAGCATCCGCCCCCGATGAAGCTTTCTTT. Its translation is CASSPLASAPDEAFF.

The chain links TRBV11-2 to TRBJ2-1; 13 bases are shared with TRBD2. CDR1 SGHAT and CDR2 FQNNGV come from the germline V gene. Losses at the gene ends were 5 bases for V and 4 bases for J; bases not matched to a gene: 8. CDR3 length: 17 amino acids. The CDR3 here is CASSPRLAGGGYNEQFF. The CDR3 region has the DNA TGTGCCAGCAGCCCCCGACTAGCGGGGGGTGGGTACAATGAGCAGTTCTTC. The full variable domain, rest sourced from reference TRBV11-2 and TRBJ2-1, is EAGVAQSPRYKIIEKRQSVAFWCNPISGHATLYWYQQILGQGPKLLIQFQNNGVVDDSQLPKDRFSAERLKGVDSTLKIQPAKLEDSAVYLCASSPRLAGGGYNEQFFGPGTRLTVL.

The V and J genes are TRBV7-2 and TRBJ2-2; the D gene is possibly TRBD2 (6 bases). The V end was cut by 3 bases, the J end by 1 base, with 12 bases between. The V gene's germline CDR1 is SGHTA and CDR2 FQGNSA. This CDR3 region has 16 residues. The CDR3 sequence: CASSFTGTLNTGELFF. As DNA, the CDR3 is TGTGCCAGCAGCTTCACCGGGACTTTGAACACCGGGGAGCTGTTTTTT.

The chain has TRBV9 and TRBJ2-6; no definite D call. The germline V gene has CDR1 SGDLS and CDR2 YYNGEE. V was shortened by 4 bases and J by 0 bases, with 11 bases between the two germline ends. The CDR3 is 16 residues long. The CDR3: CASSPRPSSGANVLTF. CDR3 nucleotides: TGTGCCAGCAGCCCCAGGCCCAGCTCTGGGGCCAACGTCCTGACTTTC.

The chain uses TRBV7-2 and TRBJ2-7; possible D gene TRBD1, 6 bases. This CDR3 is built from 13 residues. In germline, CDR1 is SGHTA, CDR2 FQGNSA. The ends were cut back, 4 bases at V and 6 bases at J, with 13 bases in the middle. The CDR3 nucleotides read TGTGCCAGCAGCTCGGTTTTAGGGGGCGAGCAGTACTTC. Encoded protein: CASSSVLGGEQYF.

The chain is built from TRBV18 and TRBJ2-5; D is unclear. Trimming pared 2 bases from V and 4 bases from J, leaving 5 bases between. This CDR3 is built from 12 residues. Germline CDR1 and CDR2: KGHSH and LQKENI. The CDR3 here is CASSPIGETQYF. The CDR3 DNA reads as TGTGCCAGCTCACCAATCGGAGAGACCCAGTACTTC.

The CDR3 sequence: CASSVAPSPAGGLETQYF. The CDR3 DNA reads as TGTGCCAGCAGCGTAGCACCCTCCCCAGCGGGGGGGCTAGAGACCCAGTACTTC. V and J are TRBV9 and TRBJ2-5; TRBD2 aligns across 10 bases. The V and J ends lost 0 bases and 4 bases, in that order; junction bases with no gene match: 12. The CDR3 extends over 18 amino acids. CDR1 and CDR2 (germline): SGDLS, YYNGEE.

V is TRBV28 and J is TRBJ2-1, with D maybe TRBD2 (6 bases). The V end lost 6 bases, the J end lost 7 bases, and 16 bases lay between the germline ends. CDR1 MDHEN and CDR2 SYDVKM come from the germline V gene. CDR3 size: 14 residues. CDR3 in DNA: TGTGCCAGCAGCCCCAGGGACTGGACGAATGAGCAGTTCTTC. As protein: CASSPRDWTNEQFF.

V is TRBV29-1 and J is TRBJ2-7, with TRBD1 matching over 10 bases. V lost 1 base to trimming and J lost 2 bases; unmatched junction nucleotides: 2. The CDR3 has 14 amino acids. Germline assignment: CDR1 SQVTM and CDR2 ANQGSEA. The CDR3 DNA is TGCAGCGTTGAAGGGGGGACAGGGGCCTACGAGCAGTACTTC. This codes for CSVEGGTGAYEQYF.

The chain recombines TRBV7-9 with TRBJ2-1; possible D gene TRBD2, 7 bases. Germline V lookup: CDR1 SEHNR, CDR2 FQNEAQ (reference sequence). V shed 1 base and J shed 2 bases, with 18 bases lying between them. This CDR3 contains 18 residues. The DNA of the CDR3 is TGTGCCAGCAGCTTAGGAGGTTATCGGGGGGCGACCTACAATGAGCAGTTCTTC. Translated: CASSLGGYRGATYNEQFF.

The sample holds a few counts of this clone. V gene TRBV23-1 combines with J gene TRBJ2-1; 10 bases map to TRBD1. TRBV23-1 is marked as an open reading frame, function uncertain. The CDR3 contains 17 residues. Trimming at V came to 6 bases and at J to 8 bases, leaving 16 bases not matched to a gene. The CDR3 nucleotides read TGCGCCAGCAGCCCAACCCCTCCCGGACAGGGGGTCGATGAGCAGTTCTTC. Its translation is CASSPTPPGQGVDEQFF.

This clone was seen a few times. This chain joins TRBV4-2 and TRBJ2-2; TRBD2 aligns across 10 bases. Germline lookup yields CDR1 LGHNA and CDR2 YNFKEQ. This CDR3 is built from 18 residues. J gave up 2 bases and V 0 bases, and 6 bases lay outside the gene matches. The CDR3 DNA reads TGTGCCAGCAGCCAAGATCCGGCTAGCGGGGGAAACACCGGGGAGCTGTTTTTT. It encodes CASSQDPASGGNTGELFF.

The J gene is TRBJ2-1, the V gene TRBV6-5, with 7 bases matching TRBD1. The V and J ends lost 5 bases and 3 bases, in that order; junction bases with no gene match: 4. This CDR3 comprises 14 residues. Per germline, CDR1 MNHEY and CDR2 SVGAGI. CDR3 sequence reads: CASSPGTVYNEQFF. The CDR3 DNA follows: TGTGCCAGCAGTCCCGGGACAGTCTACAATGAGCAGTTCTTC.

The genes are TRBV19 and TRBJ1-5; D possibly corresponds to TRBD1 (5 bases). The germline V and J ends were trimmed by 6 bases and 1 base, with 16 bases remaining between them. The CDR3 is 16 residues long. CDR1 and CDR2 from the germline V gene are LNHDA and SQIVND (reference sequence). For the CDR3, the DNA is TGTGCCAGTAGGACCATAGGGGTCGGGAGCAATCAGCCCCAGCATTTT. Encoded protein: CASRTIGVGSNQPQHF.

In this sample, this clone turned up a few times. The V call is TRBV7-2, the J call TRBJ2-7; 7 nucleotides align to TRBD1. The CDR3 extends over 13 amino acids. Germline CDR1 reads SGHTA; CDR2 reads FQGNSA. After removal of 5 bases from V and 6 bases from J, the junction contained 7 bases not matched to a gene. The CDR3 sequence is CASSTERGLEQYF. The CDR3 nucleotides read TGTGCCAGCAGCACTGAAAGGGGGCTCGAGCAGTACTTC.

This clone was found once. The chain is built from TRBV5-1 and TRBJ2-3; 7 nucleotides line up with TRBD2. This CDR3 spans 16 amino acids. The germline V gene has CDR1 SGHRS and CDR2 YFSETQ. The V gene end was trimmed by 0 bases and the J gene end by 0 bases; junction bases not matched to a gene: 4. The CDR3 loop reads CASSLGRRESTDTQYF. CDR3 DNA sequence: TGCGCCAGCAGCTTGGGTCGGCGGGAGAGCACAGATACGCAGTATTTT.